The 16 T cell receptor beta chains below were found in one sample sequenced in a study of CD8 T cells in ankylosing spondylitis. Findings and limits, study-wide: Seemingly characteristic of ankylosing spondylitis blood was a TCR beta motif consisting of about 8 highly homologous variants.

These receptors have no identified antigens. From the 5' RACE reads, TCRdb called clonotypes with MiXCR, one entry per CDR3 protein. The table has around 490,000 distinct CDR3 sequences, roughly 5.2% seen once; the top ten hold around 3.4%. The sample comprised blood, either unsorted or a sorted T cell fraction (not recorded which). All receptors derive from a male donor with ankylosing spondylitis.

This clonotype was picked up a small number of times. This rearrangement joins TRBV15 to TRBJ2-1, with D perhaps TRBD1 (6 bases). V was trimmed by 9 bases and J by 5 bases, leaving 23 bases between them. Per the germline V gene, CDR1 is LNHNV and CDR2 is YYDKDF (reference sequence). This CDR3 has 16 amino acids. The CDR3 loop reads CATSSPGTRIHNEQFF. The CDR3 nucleotides are TGTGCCACAAGCTCCCCCGGGACACGAATCCACAATGAGCAGTTCTTC. Complete variable domain (other parts from reference TRBV15 and TRBJ2-1): DAMVIQNPRYQVTQFGKPVTLSCSQTLNHNVMYWYQQKSSQAPKLLFHYYDKDFNNEADTPDNFQSRRPNTSFCFLDIRSPGLGDTAMYLCATSSPGTRIHNEQFFGPGTRLTVL.

This clonotype was detected ten times or more. The chain is built from TRBV20-1 and TRBJ2-7; the D gene is possibly TRBD1 (5 bases). Germline CDR1 is DFQATT and CDR2 is SNEGSKA (reference sequence). This CDR3 is built from 16 residues. V was trimmed by 1 base and J by 0 bases, leaving 16 bases between them. CDR3 residues: CSARATLWGFSYEQYF. The CDR3 DNA reads TGCAGTGCTAGAGCCACCCTCTGGGGCTTCTCCTACGAGCAGTACTTC.

This clonotype was found a few times. The V gene is TRBV28, the J gene TRBJ2-5; 9 bases match TRBD2. The V gene end was trimmed by 1 base and the J gene end by 2 bases; junction bases not matched to a gene: 11. This CDR3 region has 18 residues. Per germline, CDR1 MDHEN and CDR2 SYDVKM. The CDR3: CASSLSPVVAGDQETQYF. The CDR3 DNA reads as TGTGCCAGCAGTTTATCTCCCGTGGTAGCGGGAGATCAAGAGACCCAGTACTTC.

Ten or more counts support this clonotype. The chain links TRBV12-3 or TRBV12-4 to TRBJ1-5; 11 nucleotides agree with TRBD1. The CDR3 totals 15 residues. Losses at the gene ends were 3 bases for V and 6 bases for J; bases not matched to a gene: 4. CDR3 protein: CASSLDGQGAQPQHF. As DNA, the CDR3 is TGTGCCAGCAGTTTGGACGGACAGGGGGCTCAGCCCCAGCATTTT.

Many counts were recorded for this clonotype. The junction departs from the called germline gene at one end, perhaps through a read error. The chain carries TRBV5-1 and TRBJ2-5; D unclear. CDR3 size: 11 residues. CDR1 and CDR2 from the germline V gene are SGHRS and YFSETQ. The CDR3 loop reads CASSFEETQYF. The CDR3 DNA sequence: TGTGCCAGCAGCTTCGAAGAGACCCAGTACTTC.

This clonotype appeared a few times. This chain joins TRBV7-2 and TRBJ2-7; 7 nucleotides match TRBD1. With 5 bases clipped from V and 3 bases from J, the junction kept 7 bases outside the gene matches. This CDR3 has 14 residues. Germline V lookup: CDR1 SGHTA, CDR2 FQGNSA. This CDR3 is CASSPATGNYEQYF. For the CDR3, the DNA is TGTGCCAGCAGCCCCGCGACAGGGAACTACGAGCAGTACTTC.

In its sample, this clonotype was seen many times. V is TRBV6-5 and J is TRBJ2-1; D is unclear. V shed 2 bases and J shed 4 bases, with 12 bases lying between them. In germline, CDR1 is MNHEY, CDR2 SVGAGI. The CDR3 is made up of 15 amino acids. CDR3 nucleotide sequence: TGTGCCAGCAGTTACACTGACCAACCATACAATGAGCAGTTCTTC. Protein: CASSYTDQPYNEQFF.

In its sample, this clonotype was seen many times. The chain joins TRBV4-3 to TRBJ1-1, with D uncertain. The V gene lost 0 bases and the J gene lost 1 base, with 15 bases spanning the gap. Germline values: CDR1 LGHNA, CDR2 YSLEER. CDR3 size: 17 residues. The CDR3 bases are TGCGCCAGCAGCCAAGAGGGTGTAAAGGCTGAGAACACTGAAGCTTTCTTT. Its protein product is CASSQEGVKAENTEAFF.

At least ten counts were recorded for this clonotype. CDR3 DNA sequence: TGCAGCGTTGTGGGGAGTCCCAGCTCCTACAATGAGCAGTTCTTC. It is translated as CSVVGSPSSYNEQFF. V gene TRBV29-1 combines with J gene TRBJ2-1, with TRBD2 as a possible D gene (5 bases). The V end was cut by 4 bases, the J end by 0 bases, with 13 bases between. Per the germline V gene, CDR1 is SQVTM and CDR2 is ANQGSEA. The CDR3 is 15 amino acids.

Regarding this clonotype: The CDR3 does not close with the conserved phenylalanine or tryptophan, likely indicating a read error. V usage is TRBV7-8 and J usage is TRBJ1-1, with D possibly TRBD1 on 6 matching bases. Germline V gives CDR1 SGHVS, CDR2 FQNEAQ. Trimming took off 6 bases at V and 2 bases at J, with 13 bases between the two ends. This CDR3 has 14 residues. In nucleotides, the CDR3 is TGTGCCAGCAGTCTACGGGACACAAACACTGAAGCTTTCCTT. Translation gives CASSLRDTNTEAFL.

This clonotype was seen many times. The chain joins TRBV7-2 to TRBJ2-5; D ambiguous. CDR3 size: 15 residues. CDR1 and CDR2 from the germline V gene are SGHTA and FQGNSA. The ends were cut back, 5 bases at V and 8 bases at J, with 21 bases in the middle. The CDR3 loop is CASSPKRGSLVTQYF. The CDR3 DNA sequence: TGTGCCAGCAGCCCCAAACGAGGCAGTCTGGTAACCCAGTACTTC.

This clonotype appeared a few times. The rearrangement joins TRBV11-1 to TRBJ2-7; D is possibly TRBD1 or TRBD2 (6 bases each). Between the trimmed V and J ends, which lost 4 bases and 7 bases, there was a span of 20 bases. The CDR3 is made up of 15 amino acids. Germline V CDR1 and CDR2: SGHAT, FQDESV (reference sequence). The CDR3 region has the DNA TGTGCCAGCAGCTCCCGGGGGCCTACCGTGGGAGAGCAGTACTTC. Translating gives CASSSRGPTVGEQYF.

This clonotype appeared many times. This chain links TRBV20-1 with TRBJ2-5, with unresolved D. The V end lost 6 bases, the J end lost 1 base, and 12 bases lay between the germline ends. CDR3 length equals 13 residues. The germline V gene encodes CDR1 DFQATT and CDR2 SNEGSKA (reference sequence). CDR3 in DNA: TGCAGTGCCTGGTCCCCCTTCCAAGAGACCCAGTACTTC. The encoded protein is CSAWSPFQETQYF.

In this sample, this clonotype turned up a few times. This chain links TRBV25-1 with TRBJ2-7; no clear D gene. The germline V gene encodes CDR1 MGHDK and CDR2 SYGVNS. The V end lost 10 bases, the J end lost 2 bases, and 18 bases lay between the germline ends. The CDR3 loop spans 14 amino acids. CDR3 bases: TGTGCCACCGCTGGTATAAGCATAACCTACGAGCAGTACTTC. This sequence encodes CATAGISITYEQYF.

This clonotype was seen repeatedly, ten times or more. This rearrangement joins TRBV5-1 to TRBJ2-7, with a tentative D call TRBD2 (6 bases). Germline V CDR1 and CDR2: SGHRS, YFSETQ. V was clipped by 0 bases and J by 6 bases, with 19 bases between them. This CDR3 has 16 amino acids. CDR3 loop: CASSLGQRLDGREQYF. CDR3 sequence (DNA): TGCGCCAGCAGCTTGGGTCAGAGACTAGACGGTCGCGAGCAGTACTTC.

This sequence joins TRBV2 and TRBJ1-2; D unresolved. CDR3 size: 15 residues. Germline V lookup: CDR1 SNHLY, CDR2 FYNNEI. Trimming cost V 5 bases and J 4 bases, with 17 bases left between them. The CDR3 DNA follows: TGTGCCAGCAGTCCGGAGAGAAGCAACTTCTATGGCTACACCTTC. This encodes CASSPERSNFYGYTF.